What follows are 23 T cell receptor beta chains derived from one specimen sequenced in a study of T cell repertoires in breast cancer. Blocking oligonucleotides added to a second nested PCR suppressed unpaired genes. TCRdb fed the emulsion pairing reads into MiXCR, producing one record per CDR3 protein. Of about 40,000 distinct CDR3 sequences in the sample, under 60% were seen once. Primers covering all TCR V genes were used in emulsion RT-PCR on CD8+ T cells. Sequencing used CD8+ T cells. These receptors all come from a pool of human donors with breast cancer or a healthy control (not recorded which).

This clonotype was detected a few times. V usage is TRBV18 and J usage is TRBJ2-7; TRBD1 matches at 8 bases. With 4 bases clipped from V and 0 bases from J, the junction kept 2 bases outside the gene matches. The CDR3 is 14 residues long. Germline V gene lookup returns CDR1 KGHSH and CDR2 LQKENI. Here the CDR3 reads CASSLDRGSYEQYF. CDR3 nucleotides: TGTGCCAGCTCACTTGACAGGGGCTCCTACGAGCAGTACTTC.

The V gene is TRBV9, the J gene TRBJ2-5; D gene uncertain. The ends were cut back, 0 bases at V and 5 bases at J, with 8 bases in the middle. The CDR3 has 13 residues. Germline V gene lookup returns CDR1 SGDLS and CDR2 YYNGEE. The CDR3 DNA reads TGTGCCAGCAGCGTAGACAACTATGAGACCCAGTACTTC. This gives the protein CASSVDNYETQYF.

There are many counts of this clonotype. This chain connects TRBV27 to TRBJ2-3; maybe TRBD2 (6 bases). Trimming shortened V by 5 bases and J by 4 bases, and 13 bases separated the two germline ends. The germline CDR1 and CDR2 sequences are MNHEY and SMNVEV (reference sequence). This CDR3 has 14 residues. The CDR3 nucleotides are TGTGCCAGCAGTGACCGGAGGGTAGCAGATACGCAGTATTTT. Translated: CASSDRRVADTQYF.

The rearrangement joins TRBV2 to TRBJ2-5; D gene ambiguous. Trimming removed 4 bases at V and 5 bases at J, with 5 bases between. CDR1 and CDR2 (germline): SNHLY, FYNNEI. This CDR3 region has 11 residues. The CDR3 DNA reads TGTGCCAGCAGTGTAGGGGAGACCCAGTACTTC. Translated, it gives CASSVGETQYF.

The chain is built from TRBV30 and TRBJ2-1, with D uncertain. The V gene's germline CDR1 is GTSNPN and CDR2 SVGIG (reference sequence). The CDR3 has 13 amino acids. Between the trimmed V and J ends, which lost 2 bases and 0 bases, there was a span of 5 bases. CDR3 in amino acids: CAWSIHSYNEQFF. The DNA of the CDR3 is TGTGCCTGGAGTATACACTCCTACAATGAGCAGTTCTTC.

This clonotype appeared a single time. The CDR3 sequence is CASSQELAEGSANEQFF. The CDR3 region has the DNA TGTGCCAGCAGCCAAGAGCTAGCGGAGGGGTCCGCGAATGAGCAGTTCTTC. The V and J genes are TRBV3-1 and TRBJ2-1, with TRBD2 identical over 7 bases. From germline, CDR1 is LGHDT and CDR2 YNNKEL (reference sequence). Trimming at V came to 0 bases and at J to 7 bases, leaving 12 bases not matched to a gene. CDR3 length equals 17 residues.

The chain carries TRBV5-6 and TRBJ2-7; 9 nucleotides align to TRBD2. Losses at the gene ends were 1 base for V and 4 bases for J; bases not matched to a gene: 6. CDR3 size: 15 residues. Germline loops: CDR1 SGHDT, CDR2 YYEEEE. CDR3 amino acids: CASSLWSGRWYEQYF. For the CDR3, the DNA is TGTGCCAGCAGCTTGTGGAGCGGGAGGTGGTACGAGCAGTACTTC.

This clonotype appeared many times. The chain joins TRBV6-1 to TRBJ2-1, with D tentatively TRBD1 (5 bases). In germline, CDR1 is MNHNS, CDR2 SASEGT. Trimming took off 4 bases at V and 9 bases at J, with 13 bases between the two ends. The CDR3 totals 13 residues. CDR3 DNA: TGTGCCAGCAGTGCCCTGTGGGGCGGTGAGCAGTTCTTC. Translating gives CASSALWGGEQFF.

The genes are TRBV20-1 and TRBJ1-2; 9 positions match TRBD1. Per germline, CDR1 DFQATT and CDR2 SNEGSKA (reference sequence). This CDR3 region has 16 residues. J lost 4 bases, V lost 0 bases, and 9 bases had no gene match. CDR3 nucleotides: TGCAGTGCTAGAGATGTGCCCCTGGACAGGGGCTATGGCTACACCTTC. Translating it yields CSARDVPLDRGYGYTF.

This clonotype has a count of ten or more. The chain combines TRBV20-1 with TRBJ1-1, with D unclear. V was pared by 2 bases and J by 3 bases, with 13 bases between. Germline V gene lookup returns CDR1 DFQATT and CDR2 SNEGSKA (reference sequence). CDR3 length equals 14 residues. The CDR3 spells CSARPDSDHTEAFF. CDR3 DNA sequence: TGCAGTGCTAGACCCGACTCGGATCACACTGAAGCTTTCTTT.

The chain carries TRBV19 and TRBJ1-5, with a possible D match to TRBD1 (5 bases). The V and J ends lost 6 bases and 7 bases respectively, with 19 bases between them. This CDR3 comprises 15 residues. Germline V lookup: CDR1 LNHDA, CDR2 SQIVND (reference sequence). For the CDR3, the DNA is TGTGCCAGTAGGGGAGGGACTGAGAAAAGACAGCCCCAGCATTTT. Protein product: CASRGGTEKRQPQHF.

V and J are TRBV19 and TRBJ2-3; D may be TRBD2 (5 bases). The CDR3 loop spans 11 amino acids. Germline CDR1 reads LNHDA; CDR2 reads SQIVND (reference sequence). Trimming removed 8 bases from V and 8 bases from J, with 11 bases in between. This CDR3 is CASGLALTQYF. DNA of the CDR3: TGTGCCAGTGGATTAGCGCTTACGCAGTATTTT. The full variable domain, completed using reference TRBV19 and TRBJ2-3, is DGGITQSPKYLFRKEGQNVTLSCEQNLNHDAMYWYRQDPGQGLRLIYYSQIVNDFQKGDIAEGYSVSREKKESFPLTVTSAQKNPTAFYLCASGLALTQYFGPGTRLTVL.

This chain links TRBV6-1 with TRBJ1-1; D gene ambiguous. This CDR3 comprises 11 residues. From germline, CDR1 is MNHNS and CDR2 SASEGT. Between the trimmed V and J ends, which lost 5 bases and 8 bases, there was a span of 9 bases. The chain's CDR3 is CASSPGKEAFF. In DNA form, the CDR3 reads TGTGCCAGCAGTCCGGGGAAAGAAGCTTTCTTT.

The rearrangement links TRBV7-6 to TRBJ2-2; either TRBD1 or TRBD2 may fit D (5 bases each). V gave up 7 bases and J gave up 7 bases, with 16 bases separating them. This CDR3 contains 14 residues. Germline lookup yields CDR1 SGHVS and CDR2 FNYEAQ. The CDR3 loop is CASTGALGVGELFF. CDR3 in DNA: TGTGCCAGCACCGGGGCACTCGGGGTCGGGGAGCTGTTTTTT.

Note on this clonotype: Since no conserved phenylalanine or tryptophan closes the CDR3, a read error is the likely cause. The chain has TRBV4-2 and TRBJ1-5; no firm D call. V lost 0 bases and J 5 bases, leaving 8 bases between the germline ends. The CDR3 extends over 14 amino acids. Germline V gene lookup returns CDR1 LGHNA and CDR2 YNFKEQ. In DNA form, the CDR3 reads TGTGCCAGCAGCCAAGATCGGGATTATCAGCCCCAGCATTCT. It translates to CASSQDRDYQPQHS.

The CDR3 loop is CASSTTKTGGATYEQYF. The CDR3 bases are TGTGCCAGCAGTACTACTAAAACAGGGGGCGCGACCTACGAGCAGTACTTC. The chain carries TRBV6-5 and TRBJ2-7; 9 bases are a match to TRBD1. The CDR3 loop spans 17 amino acids. Germline V gene data show CDR1 as MNHEY and CDR2 as SVGAGI. Losses at the gene ends were 5 bases for V and 2 bases for J; bases not matched to a gene: 13.

This CDR3 reads CASSLQRPPIRSRQFF. Written as DNA, the CDR3 is TGTGCCAGCAGCTTACAGCGGCCCCCGATTCGCTCGAGGCAGTTCTTC. The V gene is TRBV7-2, the J gene TRBJ2-1; possibly TRBD2 for D (5 bases). The V end was cut by 2 bases, the J end by 12 bases, with 23 bases between. Germline CDR1 reads SGHTA; CDR2 reads FQGNSA. This CDR3 has 16 residues.

The chain uses TRBV19 and TRBJ1-1; D remains ambiguous. Germline CDR1 and CDR2: LNHDA and SQIVND (reference sequence). The CDR3 has 14 residues. V was shortened by 3 bases and J by 0 bases, with 8 bases between the two germline ends. The CDR3 DNA is TGTGCCAGTAGTATTTCCGTTATGAACACTGAAGCTTTCTTT. Translating gives CASSISVMNTEAFF.

This chain connects TRBV2 to TRBJ1-4, with 7 bases that match TRBD1. The CDR3 is 15 residues long. Trimming cost V 5 bases and J 6 bases; bases outside gene matches: 9. Germline V gene data show CDR1 as SNHLY and CDR2 as FYNNEI. CDR3: CASSKEGQRDEKLFF. CDR3 sequence (DNA): TGTGCCAGCAGTAAGGAGGGACAGAGGGATGAAAAACTGTTTTTT.

Many counts were recorded for this clonotype. The chain recombines TRBV27 with TRBJ2-1; D gene unclear. This CDR3 region has 13 residues. The V gene's germline CDR1 is MNHEY and CDR2 SMNVEV (reference sequence). Trimming removed 0 bases from V and 5 bases from J, with 5 bases in between. The CDR3, as DNA: TGTGCCAGCAGTTTATCCCTAAACAATGAGCAGTTCTTC. It specifies CASSLSLNNEQFF.

V is TRBV7-2 and J is TRBJ1-3; D unclear. V was trimmed by 0 bases and J by 8 bases, leaving 11 bases between them. The length of the CDR3 is 14 residues. Germline CDR1 reads SGHTA; CDR2 reads FQGNSA. CDR3 sequence (DNA): TGTGCCAGCAGCTTAGCGTTTTTCGGAGACACCATATATTTT. Its protein is CASSLAFFGDTIYF.

V gene TRBV11-2 combines with J gene TRBJ2-3; D is perhaps TRBD2 (5 bases). Deletions cut 5 bases from V and 6 bases from J, with 18 bases between. CDR3 size: 15 residues. Germline assignment: CDR1 SGHAT and CDR2 FQNNGV. The CDR3 reads CASSAIAVGGDTQYF. The CDR3 region has the DNA TGTGCCAGCAGCGCCATCGCGGTCGGCGGGGATACGCAGTATTTT. Together with reference TRBV11-2 and TRBJ2-3, the CDR3 gives the full variable domain: EAGVAQSPRYKIIEKRQSVAFWCNPISGHATLYWYQQILGQGPKLLIQFQNNGVVDDSQLPKDRFSAERLKGVDSTLKIQPAKLEDSAVYLCASSAIAVGGDTQYFGPGTRLTVL.

With respect to this clonotype: The conserved closing phenylalanine or tryptophan is absent in this CDR3, likely reflecting a read error. V and J are TRBV20-1 and TRBJ2-1, with TRBD2 matching 11 bases. The CDR3 has 15 residues. After removal of 0 bases from V and 4 bases from J, the junction contained 2 bases not matched to a gene. Germline V CDR1 and CDR2: DFQATT, SNEGSKA (reference sequence). CDR3 in DNA: TGCAGTGCTAGAGACCTAGCGGGGGGATACAATGAGCAGTTCCTC. Protein product: CSARDLAGGYNEQFL.